The clone carrying this T cell receptor (beta chain) appeared many times. The antigen is not known. The record originates from a study of T cells in Graves' hyperthyroidism and ophthalmopathy. Overall study context: Peripheral blood was acquired at first diagnosis, ahead of any therapy whatsoever.

Patients having uncontrolled infection, another autoimmune disease, pregnancy or lactation were not included. The PBMCs were sourced from fresh peripheral blood (about 9.6 ml). From germline, CDR1 is SNHLY and CDR2 FYNNEI. Trimming cost V 5 bases and J 7 bases, with 21 bases left between them. This CDR3 has 16 amino acids. There were TCR beta CDR3 regions amplified from RNA transcripts. HTBI primers were the set used in a first-round RT-PCR of the TCR CDR3. One entry per CDR3 protein, called by TCRdb with MiXCR from the multiplex PCR reads. The repertoire holds roughly 500,000 distinct CDR3 sequences, about 24% seen once, with about 11% in the top ten. Study conclusions and caveats: Ophthalmopathy onset followed model prediction by a median approximately 6.2 months.

The sequence derives from a woman aged 25 to 39 with Graves' ophthalmopathy. The chain employs TRBV2 and TRBJ1-5, with a possible D match to TRBD1 (6 bases). Sequenced material: blood. This CDR3 reads CASSSTWTALGQPQHF. DNA of the CDR3: TGTGCCAGCAGTTCCACATGGACAGCCTTAGGGCAGCCCCAGCATTTT.